The next 15 T cell receptor beta chains were all read from a single sample in a study of PD-1 blockade in mismatch repair-deficient tumors. Data came from immunoSEQ multiplex PCR; TCRdb stores just in-frame clones and leaves some out. This table holds 75,000 to 85,000 clones, about 84% found once. The source material was peripheral blood, sampled 12 weeks after starting pembrolizumab. The receptors stem from an adult with mismatch repair-deficient cancer.

The rearrangement links TRBV10-3 to TRBJ1-4, with 8 bases fitting TRBD1. Unmatched junction bases numbered 7, after V lost 6 bases and J lost 4 bases. Per germline, CDR1 ENHRY and CDR2 SYGVKD. The CDR3 has 15 amino acids. The CDR3 spells CAISHDRGLNEKLFF. In DNA, the CDR3 is TGTGCCATCAGCCACGACAGGGGTCTTAATGAAAAACTGTTTTTT.

The CDR3 DNA sequence: TGTGCCAGCAGCTTATTGGGCAGGGGGCGGACTGGGGCCAACGTCCTGACTTTC. It encodes CASSLLGRGRTGANVLTF. The chain combines TRBV7-8 with TRBJ2-6, with 8 bases aligning to TRBD1. CDR1 is SGHVS and CDR2 is FQNEAQ in the germline V gene. This CDR3 has 18 residues. The V segment lost 2 bases and the J segment 2 bases; nucleotides outside the gene matches: 8.

The chain uses TRBV2 and TRBJ2-7; D ambiguous. CDR3 length equals 11 residues. Trimming removed 6 bases at V and 2 bases at J, with 5 bases between. Germline values: CDR1 SNHLY, CDR2 FYNNEI. CDR3 DNA: TGTGCCAGCAGACCCACCTACGAGCAGTACTTC. It translates to CASRPTYEQYF.

The rearrangement uses TRBV30 and TRBJ1-3; D unresolved. The V gene's germline CDR1 is GTSNPN and CDR2 SVGIG (reference sequence). V lost 3 bases to trimming and J lost 0 bases, with 15 bases between them. This CDR3 is built from 16 residues. Written as DNA, the CDR3 is TGTGCCTGGAGGACCTCTCGGGCGAGCTCTGGAAACACCATATATTTT. Protein sequence: CAWRTSRASSGNTIYF.

This sequence joins TRBV19 and TRBJ2-3; 9 positions match TRBD2. The CDR3 is made up of 16 amino acids. In germline, CDR1 is LNHDA, CDR2 SQIVND (reference sequence). Trimming cost V 3 bases and J 4 bases; bases outside gene matches: 8. The CDR3 sequence is CASSMDRLAGADTQYF. The CDR3, as DNA: TGTGCCAGTAGTATGGATCGATTAGCGGGAGCAGATACGCAGTATTTT.

The chain carries TRBV2 and TRBJ2-7; possibly TRBD1 or TRBD2 for D (5 bases each). The length of the CDR3 is 17 residues. Trimming left V 6 bases short and J 4 bases short, with 25 bases between. Germline V CDR1 and CDR2: SNHLY, FYNNEI. The CDR3 bases are TGTGCCAGCAGGGGGGATTATAAGGGCATAGGCCGATACGAGCAGTACTTC. Translation: CASRGDYKGIGRYEQYF.

The V call is TRBV19, the J call TRBJ1-3; the D is unclear. The V gene's germline CDR1 is LNHDA and CDR2 SQIVND (reference sequence). Trimming shortened V by 8 bases and J by 1 base, and 12 bases separated the two germline ends. This CDR3 comprises 14 residues. The CDR3 sequence: CASQWSGSGNTIYF. The CDR3 bases are TGTGCCAGTCAGTGGTCAGGATCTGGAAACACCATATATTTT. Full variable domain (missing parts from reference TRBV19 and TRBJ1-3): DGGITQSPKYLFRKEGQNVTLSCEQNLNHDAMYWYRQDPGQGLRLIYYSQIVNDFQKGDIAEGYSVSREKKESFPLTVTSAQKNPTAFYLCASQWSGSGNTIYFGEGSWLTVV.

DNA of the CDR3: TGCGCCAGCAGGGAGACAGGGGGCGCCAGCACAGATACGCAGTATTTT. This encodes CASRETGGASTDTQYF. The genes are TRBV5-1 and TRBJ2-3; 10 positions agree with TRBD1. With V trimmed by 5 bases and J by 0 bases, 6 bases remained unmatched. The CDR3 totals 16 residues. Germline V CDR1 and CDR2: SGHRS, YFSETQ.

The chain is built from TRBV19 and TRBJ2-1; D remains unclear. Trimming removed 4 bases at V and 6 bases at J, with 13 bases between. The V gene's germline CDR1 is LNHDA and CDR2 SQIVND (reference sequence). The CDR3 contains 14 residues. The CDR3 spells CASSKKALVNEQFF. Written as DNA, the CDR3 is TGTGCCAGTAGTAAGAAGGCGCTGGTCAATGAGCAGTTCTTC. Full variable domain (remainder filled in from reference TRBV19 and TRBJ2-1): DGGITQSPKYLFRKEGQNVTLSCEQNLNHDAMYWYRQDPGQGLRLIYYSQIVNDFQKGDIAEGYSVSREKKESFPLTVTSAQKNPTAFYLCASSKKALVNEQFFGPGTRLTVL.

This sequence joins TRBV19 and TRBJ1-1, with unresolved D. CDR3 length: 16 residues. Germline lookup yields CDR1 LNHDA and CDR2 SQIVND (reference sequence). V lost 3 bases and J lost 0, with 14 bases in between. CDR3 sequence reads: CASSIGQARMNTEAFF. The CDR3 nucleotides read TGTGCCAGTAGTATCGGGCAGGCACGAATGAACACTGAAGCTTTCTTT.

The CDR3 here is CASSSRDKYYEQYF. The CDR3 bases are TGTGCCAGCAGCTCCCGGGACAAGTACTACGAGCAGTACTTC. The chain is built from TRBV5-8 and TRBJ2-7; a weak D match, TRBD1 (6 bases). The CDR3 loop spans 14 amino acids. Trimming shortened V by 3 bases and J by 3 bases, and 13 bases separated the two germline ends. Germline loops: CDR1 SGHTS, CDR2 YDEGEE. Full variable domain (outside the CDR3, taken from reference TRBV5-8 and TRBJ2-7): EAGVTQSPTHLIKTRGQQATLRCSPISGHTSVYWYQQALGLGLQFLLWYDEGEERNRGNFPPRFSGRQFPNYSSELNVNALELEDSALYLCASSSRDKYYEQYFGPGTRLTVT.

The V call is TRBV6-6, the J call TRBJ2-7, with D possibly TRBD2 on 6 matching bases. The CDR3 contains 13 residues. CDR1 MNHNY and CDR2 SVGAGI come from the germline V gene (reference sequence). Trimming left V 2 bases short and J 3 bases short, with 8 bases between. CDR3 sequence reads: CASSYGTVYEQYF. The CDR3 DNA follows: TGTGCCAGCAGTTACGGGACTGTCTACGAGCAGTACTTC.

This clone was observed a handful of times. The chain joins TRBV4-3 to TRBJ2-7, with D perhaps TRBD1 or TRBD2 (6 bases each). Germline-derived CDR1 and CDR2 are LGHNA and YSLEER. The CDR3 has 16 residues. V lost 0 bases to trimming and J lost 3 bases, with 15 bases between them. Here the CDR3 DNA reads TGCGCCAGCAGCCAAGATAGGGGGGAGGCGCACTACGAGCAGTACTTC. Protein: CASSQDRGEAHYEQYF.

In this sample, this clone turned up a few times. This chain connects TRBV6-4 to TRBJ2-1; 8 nucleotides match TRBD1. Germline assignment: CDR1 MRHNA and CDR2 SNTAGT. There are 15 residues in the CDR3. Losses at the gene ends were 6 bases for V and 4 bases for J; bases not matched to a gene: 8. The CDR3 region is CASRQDREGYNEQFF. The CDR3 DNA reads TGTGCCAGCAGGCAGGACAGGGAAGGGTACAATGAGCAGTTCTTC.

This clone occurred a few times. The chain uses TRBV30 and TRBJ1-5; D perhaps matches TRBD1 (6 bases). The CDR3 consists of 13 residues. Germline-derived CDR1 and CDR2 are GTSNPN and SVGIG (reference sequence). Trimming took off 6 bases at V and 0 bases at J, with 9 bases between the two ends. CDR3 nucleotides: TGTGCCTGCACAGGGTCTAGCAATCAGCCCCAGCATTTT. It encodes CACTGSSNQPQHF.